This T cell receptor (beta chain) stems from a study of tissue T cells after allogeneic stem cell transplantation. The overall study: Where cell numbers permitted, CD3+ T cells were sorted from preserved blood and marrow.

Survey-depth TCRbeta CDR3 sequencing reported V/J genes and productive frequencies. The protocol was immunoSEQ multiplex PCR, while the TCRdb copy is restricted to in-frame clones and leaves out a portion. The data contain 26,000 or so clones, more than 80% of them singletons. V lost 4 bases and J 3 bases, leaving 16 bases between the germline ends. This CDR3 contains 15 residues. Germline CDR1 reads SEHNR; CDR2 reads FQNEAQ (reference sequence). The sequence derives from a male donor aged 60 or over who later had graft-versus-host disease after an allogeneic stem cell transplant. The input for sequencing was blood, taken before transplantation. The chain uses TRBV7-9 and TRBJ2-7; D not certain. CDR3 in amino acids: CASSSYRGNYYEQYF. The CDR3 bases are TGTGCCAGCAGCTCGTACAGAGGAAATTACTACGAGCAGTACTTC. Full variable domain (missing parts from reference TRBV7-9 and TRBJ2-7): DTGVSQNPRHKITKRGQNVTFRCDPISEHNRLYWYRQTLGQGPEFLTYFQNEAQLEKSRLLSDRFSAERPKGSFSTLEIQRTEQGDSAMYLCASSSYRGNYYEQYFGPGTRLTVT.